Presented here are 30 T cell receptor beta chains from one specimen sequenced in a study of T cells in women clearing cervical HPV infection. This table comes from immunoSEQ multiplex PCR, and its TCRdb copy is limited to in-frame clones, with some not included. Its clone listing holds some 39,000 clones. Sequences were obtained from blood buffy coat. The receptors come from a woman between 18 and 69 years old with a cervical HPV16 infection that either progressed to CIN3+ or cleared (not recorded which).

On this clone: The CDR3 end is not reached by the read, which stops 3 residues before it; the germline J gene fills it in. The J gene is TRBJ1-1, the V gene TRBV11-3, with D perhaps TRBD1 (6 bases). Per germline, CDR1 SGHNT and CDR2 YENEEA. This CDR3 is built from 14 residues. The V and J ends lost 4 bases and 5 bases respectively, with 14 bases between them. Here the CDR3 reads CASSSQGSQTEAFF. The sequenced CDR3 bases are TGTGCCAGCAGCTCCCAGGGGTCGCAGACTGAA.

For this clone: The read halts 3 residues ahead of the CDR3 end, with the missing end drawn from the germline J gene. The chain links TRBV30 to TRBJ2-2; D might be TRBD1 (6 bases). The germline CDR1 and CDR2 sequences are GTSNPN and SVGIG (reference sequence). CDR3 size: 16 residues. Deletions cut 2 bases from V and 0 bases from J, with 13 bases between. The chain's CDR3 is CAWSRGRTANTGELFF. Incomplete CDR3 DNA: TGTGCCTGGAGTAGGGGAAGGACAGCGAACACCGGGGAG.

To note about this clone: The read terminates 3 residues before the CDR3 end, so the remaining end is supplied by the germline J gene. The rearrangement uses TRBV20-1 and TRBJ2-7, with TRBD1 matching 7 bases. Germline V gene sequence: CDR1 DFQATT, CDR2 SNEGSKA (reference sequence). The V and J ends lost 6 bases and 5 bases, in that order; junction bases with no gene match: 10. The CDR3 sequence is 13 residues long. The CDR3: CSAVPTGVHEQYF. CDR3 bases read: TGCAGTGCCGTACCAACAGGGGTGCACGAG.

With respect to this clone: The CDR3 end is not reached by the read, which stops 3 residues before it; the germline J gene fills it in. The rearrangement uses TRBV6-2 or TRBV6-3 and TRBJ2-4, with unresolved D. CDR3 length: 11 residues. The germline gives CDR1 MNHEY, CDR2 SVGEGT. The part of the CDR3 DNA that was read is TGTGCCAGCAGTTACAACTATGGT. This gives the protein CASSYNYG. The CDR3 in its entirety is CASSYNYGQYF.

The CDR3 sequence is CASSPGGALNTDDYTF. Partial CDR3 DNA: TGTGCCAGCTCCCCGGGGGGAGCACTAAATACCGATGAC. The chain employs TRBV18 and TRBJ1-2; D may be TRBD1 (5 bases). The CDR3 goes on 3 residues after the read ends, and that part is filled in from the germline J gene. Germline loops: CDR1 KGHSH, CDR2 LQKENI. CDR3 size: 16 residues.

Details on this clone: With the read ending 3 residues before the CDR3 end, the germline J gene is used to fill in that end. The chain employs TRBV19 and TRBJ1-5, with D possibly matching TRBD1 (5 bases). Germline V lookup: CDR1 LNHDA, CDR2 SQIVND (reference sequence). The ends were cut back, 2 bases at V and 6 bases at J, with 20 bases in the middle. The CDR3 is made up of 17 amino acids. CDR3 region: CASSIIAGRAGSQPQHF. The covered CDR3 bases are TGTGCCAGTAGTATAATTGCTGGCAGGGCCGGGAGTCAGCCC. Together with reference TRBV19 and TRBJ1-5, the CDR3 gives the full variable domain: DGGITQSPKYLFRKEGQNVTLSCEQNLNHDAMYWYRQDPGQGLRLIYYSQIVNDFQKGDIAEGYSVSREKKESFPLTVTSAQKNPTAFYLCASSIIAGRAGSQPQHFGDGTRLSIL.

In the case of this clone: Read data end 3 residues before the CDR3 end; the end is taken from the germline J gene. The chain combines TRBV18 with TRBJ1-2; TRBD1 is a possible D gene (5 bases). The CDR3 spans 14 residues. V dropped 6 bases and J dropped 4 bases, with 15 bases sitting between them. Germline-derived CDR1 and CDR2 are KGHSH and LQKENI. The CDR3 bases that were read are TGTGCCAGCTCTCCGCCCCAGGGATCCTATGGC. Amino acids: CASSPPQGSYG. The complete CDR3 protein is CASSPPQGSYGYTF.

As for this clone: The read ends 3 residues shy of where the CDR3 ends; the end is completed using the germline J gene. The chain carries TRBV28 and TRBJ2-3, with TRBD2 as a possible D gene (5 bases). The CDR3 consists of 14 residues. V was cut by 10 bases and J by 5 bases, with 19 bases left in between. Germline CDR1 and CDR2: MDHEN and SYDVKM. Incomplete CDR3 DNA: TGTGCCACCTATGAGGCTGCCCGGGGAGATACG. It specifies CATYEAARGDT. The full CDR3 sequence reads CATYEAARGDTQYF.

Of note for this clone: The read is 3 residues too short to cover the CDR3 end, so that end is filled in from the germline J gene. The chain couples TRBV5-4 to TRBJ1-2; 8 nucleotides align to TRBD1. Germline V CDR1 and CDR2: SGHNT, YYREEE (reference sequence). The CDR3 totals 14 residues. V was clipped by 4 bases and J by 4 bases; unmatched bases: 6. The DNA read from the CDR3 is TGTGCCAGCAGCCCCGGACAGGGCGCCTATGGC. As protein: CASSPGQGAYG. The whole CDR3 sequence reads CASSPGQGAYGYTF.

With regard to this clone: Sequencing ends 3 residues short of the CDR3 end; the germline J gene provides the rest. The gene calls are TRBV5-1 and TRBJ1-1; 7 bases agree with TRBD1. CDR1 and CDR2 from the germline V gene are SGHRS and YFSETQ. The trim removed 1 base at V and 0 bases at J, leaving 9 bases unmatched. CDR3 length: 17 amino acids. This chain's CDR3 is CASSLTARDRLNTEAFF. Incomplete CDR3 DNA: TGCGCCAGCAGCTTGACGGCCAGGGACAGATTGAACACTGAA.

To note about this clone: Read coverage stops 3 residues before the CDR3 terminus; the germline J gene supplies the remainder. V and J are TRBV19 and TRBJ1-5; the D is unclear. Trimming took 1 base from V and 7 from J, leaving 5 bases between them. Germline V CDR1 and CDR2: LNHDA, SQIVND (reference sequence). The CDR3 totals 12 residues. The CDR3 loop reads CASSIGGQPQHF. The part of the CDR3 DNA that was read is TGTGCCAGTAGTATAGGAGGCCAGCCC.

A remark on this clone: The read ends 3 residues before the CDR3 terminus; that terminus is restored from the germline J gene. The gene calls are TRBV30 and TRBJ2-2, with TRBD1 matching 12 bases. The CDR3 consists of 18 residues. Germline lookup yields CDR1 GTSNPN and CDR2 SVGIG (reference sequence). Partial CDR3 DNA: TGTGCCTGGAGTGTAAAAGGGACAGGGGGCTATGGGGCCAACGTG. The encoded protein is CAWSVKGTGGYGANV. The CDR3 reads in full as CAWSVKGTGGYGANVLFF.

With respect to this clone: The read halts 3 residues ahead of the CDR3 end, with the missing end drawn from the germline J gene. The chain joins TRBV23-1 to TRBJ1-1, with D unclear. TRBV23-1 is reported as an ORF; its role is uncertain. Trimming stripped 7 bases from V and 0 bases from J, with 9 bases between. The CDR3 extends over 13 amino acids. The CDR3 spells CASKGRMNTEAFF. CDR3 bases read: TGCGCCAGCAAGGGCAGAATGAACACTGAA.

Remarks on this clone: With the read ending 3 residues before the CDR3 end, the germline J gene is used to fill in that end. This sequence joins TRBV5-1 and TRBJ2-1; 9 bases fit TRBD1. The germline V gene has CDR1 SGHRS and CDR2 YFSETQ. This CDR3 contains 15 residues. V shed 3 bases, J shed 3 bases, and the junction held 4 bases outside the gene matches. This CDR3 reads CASSSGTGSYNEQFF. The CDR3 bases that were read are TGCGCCAGCAGCTCGGGGACAGGGAGCTACAATGAG.

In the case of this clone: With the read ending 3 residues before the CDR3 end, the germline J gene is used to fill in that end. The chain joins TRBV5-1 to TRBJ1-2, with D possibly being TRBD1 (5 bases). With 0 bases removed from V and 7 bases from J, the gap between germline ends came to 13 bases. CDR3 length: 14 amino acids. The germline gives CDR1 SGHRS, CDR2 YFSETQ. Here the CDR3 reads CASSLVGQGGGYTF. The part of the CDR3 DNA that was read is TGCGCCAGCAGCTTGGTGGGGCAGGGCGGTGGC.

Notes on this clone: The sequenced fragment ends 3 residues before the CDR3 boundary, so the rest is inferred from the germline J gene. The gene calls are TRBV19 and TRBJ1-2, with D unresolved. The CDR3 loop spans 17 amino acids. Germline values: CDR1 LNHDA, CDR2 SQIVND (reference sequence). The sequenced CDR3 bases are TGTGCCAGTAGTATGGTGATGACTAGCGGGAGAACAGATACC. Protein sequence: CASSMVMTSGRTDT. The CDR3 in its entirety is CASSMVMTSGRTDTYTF.

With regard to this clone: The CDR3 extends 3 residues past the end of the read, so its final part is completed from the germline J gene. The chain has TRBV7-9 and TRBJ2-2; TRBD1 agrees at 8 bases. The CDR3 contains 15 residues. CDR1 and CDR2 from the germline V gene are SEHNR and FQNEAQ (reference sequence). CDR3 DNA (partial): TGTGCCAGCAGCGTGTTGACAGGGGCCGGGGAAAAG. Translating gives CASSVLTGAGEK. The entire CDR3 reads CASSVLTGAGEKLFF.

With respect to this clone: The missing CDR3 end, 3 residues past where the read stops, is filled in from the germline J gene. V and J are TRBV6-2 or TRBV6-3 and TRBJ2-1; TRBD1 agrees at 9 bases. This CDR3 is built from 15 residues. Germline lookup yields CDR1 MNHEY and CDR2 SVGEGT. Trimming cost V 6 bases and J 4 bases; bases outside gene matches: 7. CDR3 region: CASRGQGAGYNEQFF. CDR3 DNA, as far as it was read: TGTGCCAGCAGGGGACAGGGCGCAGGGTACAATGAG.

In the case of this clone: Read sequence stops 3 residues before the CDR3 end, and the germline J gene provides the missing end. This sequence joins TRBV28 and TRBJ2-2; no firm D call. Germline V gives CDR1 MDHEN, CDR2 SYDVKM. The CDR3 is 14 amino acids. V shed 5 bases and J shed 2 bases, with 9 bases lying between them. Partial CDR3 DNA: TGTGCCAGCAGTAAAAAGGGCAACACCGGGGAG. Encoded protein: CASSKKGNTGE. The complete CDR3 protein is CASSKKGNTGELFF.

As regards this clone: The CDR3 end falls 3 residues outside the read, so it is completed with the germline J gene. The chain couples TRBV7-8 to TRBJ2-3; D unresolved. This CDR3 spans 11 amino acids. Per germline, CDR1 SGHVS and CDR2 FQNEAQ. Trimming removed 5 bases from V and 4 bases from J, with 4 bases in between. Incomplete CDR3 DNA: TGTGCCAGCAGCCTCCCAGATACG. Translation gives CASSLPDT. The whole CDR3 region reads CASSLPDTQYF.

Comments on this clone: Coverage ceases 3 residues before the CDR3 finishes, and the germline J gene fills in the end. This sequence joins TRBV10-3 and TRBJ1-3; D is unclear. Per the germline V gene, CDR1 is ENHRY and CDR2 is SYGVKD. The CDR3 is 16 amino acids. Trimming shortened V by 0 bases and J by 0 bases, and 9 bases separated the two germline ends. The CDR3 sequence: CAISESGPFSGNTIYF. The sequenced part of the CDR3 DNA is TGTGCCATCAGTGAGTCAGGGCCGTTCTCTGGAAACACC.

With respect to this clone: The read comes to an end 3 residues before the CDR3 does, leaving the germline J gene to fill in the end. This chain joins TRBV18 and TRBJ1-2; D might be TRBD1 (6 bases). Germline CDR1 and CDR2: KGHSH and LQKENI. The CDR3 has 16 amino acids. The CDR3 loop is CASSPPGQRSSYDYTF. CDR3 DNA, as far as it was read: TGTGCCAGCTCACCACCCGGACAGAGGAGCTCCTACGAC.

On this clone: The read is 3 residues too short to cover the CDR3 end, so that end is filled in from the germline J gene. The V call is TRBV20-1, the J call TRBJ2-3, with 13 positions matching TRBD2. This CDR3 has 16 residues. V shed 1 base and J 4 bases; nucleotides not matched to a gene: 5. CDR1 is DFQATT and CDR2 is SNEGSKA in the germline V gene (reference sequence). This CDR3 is CSARALAGGLSDTQYF. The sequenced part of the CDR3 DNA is TGCAGTGCTAGAGCACTAGCGGGAGGGTTGTCAGATACG.

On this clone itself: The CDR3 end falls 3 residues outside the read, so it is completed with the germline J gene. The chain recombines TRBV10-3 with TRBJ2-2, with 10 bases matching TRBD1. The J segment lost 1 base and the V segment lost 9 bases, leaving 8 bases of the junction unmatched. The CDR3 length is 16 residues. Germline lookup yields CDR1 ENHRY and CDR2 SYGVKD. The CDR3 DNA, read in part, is TGTGCCATTTCCCGGGACAGGGGACTGAACACCGGGGAG. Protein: CAISRDRGLNTGE. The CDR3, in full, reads CAISRDRGLNTGELFF.

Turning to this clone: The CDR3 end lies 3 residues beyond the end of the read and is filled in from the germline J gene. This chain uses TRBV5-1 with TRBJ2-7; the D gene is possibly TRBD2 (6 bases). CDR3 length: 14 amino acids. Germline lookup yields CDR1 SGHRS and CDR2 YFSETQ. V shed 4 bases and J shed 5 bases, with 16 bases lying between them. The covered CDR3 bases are TGCGCCAGCAGCGCGGGACTCCTCATCAACGAG. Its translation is CASSAGLLINE. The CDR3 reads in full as CASSAGLLINEQYF.

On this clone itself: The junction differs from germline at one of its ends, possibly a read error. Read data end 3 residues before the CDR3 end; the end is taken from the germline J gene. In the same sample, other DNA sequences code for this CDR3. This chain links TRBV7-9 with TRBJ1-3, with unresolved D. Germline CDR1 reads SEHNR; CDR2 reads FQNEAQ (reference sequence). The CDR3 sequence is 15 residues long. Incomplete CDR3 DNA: TGTGCCAGCGCCGGGGTCATCCTCTCTGGAAACACG. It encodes CASAGVILSGNT. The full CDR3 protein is CASAGVILSGNTIYF.

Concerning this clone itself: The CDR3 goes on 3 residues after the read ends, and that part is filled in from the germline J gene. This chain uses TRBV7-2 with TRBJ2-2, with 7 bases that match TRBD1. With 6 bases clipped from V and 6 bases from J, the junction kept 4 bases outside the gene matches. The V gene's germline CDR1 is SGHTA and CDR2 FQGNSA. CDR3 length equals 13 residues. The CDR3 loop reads CASRRQGSGELFF. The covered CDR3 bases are TGTGCCAGCAGACGACAGGGATCCGGGGAG.

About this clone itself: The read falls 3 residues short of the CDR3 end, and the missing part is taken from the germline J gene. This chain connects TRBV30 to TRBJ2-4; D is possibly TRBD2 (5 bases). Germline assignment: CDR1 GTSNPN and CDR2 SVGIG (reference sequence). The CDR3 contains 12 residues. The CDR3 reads CAWRWAGRGQYF. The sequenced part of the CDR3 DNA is TGTGCCTGGCGGTGGGCAGGCCGGGGT.

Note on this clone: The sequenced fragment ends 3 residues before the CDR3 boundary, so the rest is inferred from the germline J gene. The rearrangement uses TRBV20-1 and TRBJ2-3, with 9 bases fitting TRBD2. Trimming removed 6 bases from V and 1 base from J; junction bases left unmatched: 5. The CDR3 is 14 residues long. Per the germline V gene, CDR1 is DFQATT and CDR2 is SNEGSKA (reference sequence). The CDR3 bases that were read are TGCAGTGCACAGATAGCGGGGGGCACAGATACG. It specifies CSAQIAGGTDT. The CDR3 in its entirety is CSAQIAGGTDTQYF.

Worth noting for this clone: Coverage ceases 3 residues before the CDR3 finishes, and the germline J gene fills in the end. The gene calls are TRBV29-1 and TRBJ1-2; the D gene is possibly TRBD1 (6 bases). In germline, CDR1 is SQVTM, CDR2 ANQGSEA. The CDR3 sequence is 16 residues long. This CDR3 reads CSANRLAGEGGYDYTF. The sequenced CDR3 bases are TGCAGCGCGAACCGACTAGCGGGAGAGGGGGGCTACGAC.